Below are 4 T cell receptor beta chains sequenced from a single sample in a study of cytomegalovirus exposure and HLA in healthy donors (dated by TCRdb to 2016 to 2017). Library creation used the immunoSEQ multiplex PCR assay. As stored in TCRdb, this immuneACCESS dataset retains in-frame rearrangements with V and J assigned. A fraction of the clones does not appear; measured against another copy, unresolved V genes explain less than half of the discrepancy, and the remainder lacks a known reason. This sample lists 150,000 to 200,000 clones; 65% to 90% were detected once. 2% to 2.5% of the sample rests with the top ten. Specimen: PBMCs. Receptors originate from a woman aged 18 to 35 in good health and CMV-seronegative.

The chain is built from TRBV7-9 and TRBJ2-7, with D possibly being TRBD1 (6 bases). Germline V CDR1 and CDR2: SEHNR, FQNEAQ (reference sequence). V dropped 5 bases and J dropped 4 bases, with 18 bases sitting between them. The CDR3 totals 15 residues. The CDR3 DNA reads TGTGCCAGCAGCCCCCAGGGTGGGGGCGGGTACGAGCAGTACTTC. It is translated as CASSPQGGGGYEQYF.

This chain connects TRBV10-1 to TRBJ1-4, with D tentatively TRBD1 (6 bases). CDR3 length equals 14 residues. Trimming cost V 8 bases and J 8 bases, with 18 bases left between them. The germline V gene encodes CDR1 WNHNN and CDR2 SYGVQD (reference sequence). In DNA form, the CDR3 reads TGCGCCAGCCCGAAGGAACAGGGTGGGGAAAAACTGTTTTTT. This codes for CASPKEQGGEKLFF.

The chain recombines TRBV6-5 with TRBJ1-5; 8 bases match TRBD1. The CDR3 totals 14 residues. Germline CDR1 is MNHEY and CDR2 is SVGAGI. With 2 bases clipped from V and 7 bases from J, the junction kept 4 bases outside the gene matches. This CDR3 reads CASSYGDRTQPQHF. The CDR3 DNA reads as TGTGCCAGCAGTTACGGGGACAGGACACAGCCCCAGCATTTT.

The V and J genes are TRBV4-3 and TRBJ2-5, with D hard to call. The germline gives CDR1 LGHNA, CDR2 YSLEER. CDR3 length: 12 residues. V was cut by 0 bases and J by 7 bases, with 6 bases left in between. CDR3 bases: TGCGCCAGCAGCCAAGACGGCGGGACCCAGTACTTC. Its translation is CASSQDGGTQYF.